This T cell receptor beta chain appears in the sequencing data of a study of blood T cell repertoires in COVID-19. The CDR3 covers 15 residues. Germline trimming cut 4 bases from V and 7 bases from J; bases unmatched to any gene: 10. Germline V CDR1 and CDR2: SGHRS, YFSETQ. The method was immunoSEQ multiplex PCR; TCRdb's version includes in-frame clones alone and lacks a portion of them. The repertoire has about 270,000 clones, under 95% of them found once; the top ten carry about 2.1%. Allocation to cohorts depended on clinical history reported by the participants. The chain is built from TRBV5-1 and TRBJ1-1, with 10 bases identical to TRBD1. The sample was PBMCs or T cells enriched from blood (not recorded which). This clonotype originated in a woman aged 40 to 49 with acute COVID-19. This CDR3 is CASSADRGRINEAFF. The CDR3 nucleotides are TGCGCCAGCAGCGCAGACAGGGGGCGAATAAATGAAGCTTTCTTT.